The TCR beta chain under discussion was sequenced for a study of shared clonotypes between healthy human individuals. The CDR3 totals 13 residues. The ends were cut back, 2 bases at V and 4 bases at J, with 8 bases in the middle. Germline loops: CDR1 SGHTA, CDR2 FQGNSA. Using immunoSEQ multiplex PCR, the repertoire was profiled, and TCRdb retains in-frame clones only, with some absent. The top ten clones hold 0.36% of a sample with 1.6 million or so clones, about 98.5% of them seen once. The chain recombines TRBV7-2 with TRBJ1-1; no definite D call. This sequence originates from a man aged 30 to 39 in good health. The specimen sequenced was naive CD4+ T cells sorted from blood. Subset reported: CD45RA+ positively selected. Written as DNA, the CDR3 is TGTGCCAGCAGCTTACGGGAGGGCACTGAAGCTTTCTTT. This gives the protein CASSLREGTEAFF.